Reported below is one T cell receptor beta chain. The antigen it binds to is not known. One base away there is no much larger clone; base qualities are not given. The record originates from a study of blood T cell repertoires in COVID-19 (dated by TCRdb to about 2020). Regarding the complete study: Samples from collaborators originated in the United States, Italy and Spain and spanned both the acute and convalescent phases of COVID-19. Where HLA class I and class II types were available, the types were taken from metadata supplied by the sample provider, not from assay-based typing. The samples were drawn from two sources: the first 160 participants of the ongoing ImmuneRACE study, and 1,200 or so subjects contributed by 6 global collaborators. The prospective study material was composed of cDNA or gDNA derived from T cells, B-cell-depleted T cells, or PBMCs. The repertoires were released in a freely available public database intended as a resource for research on the immune response to SARS-CoV-2. Deeply sampled blood TCRbeta repertoires from subjects exposed to, actively infected with, or recovered from COVID-19 were included in the dataset. Sample metadata almost always included a de-identified subject ID, COVID-19 status, age in years and sex.

V gives up 0 bases and J gives up 4 bases, and the segment between their germline ends measures 10 bases. Including the terminal cysteine and phenylalanine, the CDR3 comprises 14 residues. Only the CDR3 part of the read is kept: 42 bases, read in frame from the first base. For CDR1 and CDR2, the germline V gene lists LGHNA and YNFKEQ. Participants in the prospective study were enrolled through a virtual design, were aged roughly 18 to 100 years, and lived in 24 United States geographic areas. In the prospective study, participants were assigned to cohorts based on the clinical history participants reported in a screening survey and a study questionnaire. In the prospective study, whole blood, serum and a nasopharyngeal or oropharyngeal swab were collected from each participant by mobile phlebotomists. Participants in the prospective study had the option to provide additional blood draws and questionnaires over a roughly 2-month period. Before DNA extraction, blood samples from the prospective study were shipped at room temperature or frozen.

The immunoSEQ Assay, a bias-controlled multiplex PCR, was used to amplify TCRbeta CDR3 regions from genomic DNA. As for how the authors treated the data: Nucleated cell counts per sample were estimated from amplification of reference gene primers within the assay. Sequence reads were collapsed and filtered to measure the absolute abundance of every unique TCRbeta CDR3 rearrangement. Productive Simpson clonality was computed per sample as the square root of Simpson's diversity index over productive rearrangements. TCRdb provides this immuneACCESS table in a form limited to in-frame rearrangements. Some clones are lacking; in checked studies, under half of them reflect an unresolved V gene, and why the rest are absent is not known. Clone size and the V and J calls come from that table; the DNA yielded D and trimming. Recorded for this sample are roughly 200,000 clones; 86% of them occurred a single time. The ten largest clones represent 5% to 7% of the sample.

Overall study results and their limits: How much clinical and demographic metadata was included differed by source and by participant, and the metadata was provided uncurated.

The sequence is built from TRBV4-2 and TRBJ2-7; the D gene is perhaps TRBD1, from 5 matching bases. This receptor was obtained from a man aged 35 to 55 with acute COVID-19. The specimen was PBMCs or T cells enriched from blood (not recorded which). The bases read TGTGCCAGCAGCCAAGAAGACAGAAGTTACGAGCAGTACTTC. Its amino acids are CASSQEDRSYEQYF.